This T cell receptor (beta chain) was captured in a study of early T cells in non-severe SARS-CoV-2 infection. Trimming removed 2 bases from V and 4 bases from J; junction bases left unmatched: 5. The CDR3 has 15 amino acids. Germline V lookup: CDR1 SQVTM, CDR2 ANQGSEA. Individually, cDNA molecules had unique molecular identifiers attached to them. Each CDR3 protein gets one entry after TCRdb re-called the 5' RACE reads with MiXCR. The table includes 55,000 to 70,000 distinct CDR3 sequences, around 4.2% detected once. The receptor was isolated from an adult who was a healthcare worker with PCR-confirmed SARS-CoV-2 infection or an uninfected control (not recorded which). The donor label of this sample is uncertain. V is TRBV29-1 and J is TRBJ1-2; TRBD1 matches 12 bases. The sample consisted of whole blood, taken at baseline. The CDR3 DNA is TGCAGCGTTGAACCCGGGACAGGGGGCCTCTATGGCTACACCTTC. Its protein is CSVEPGTGGLYGYTF.